Reported below is one TCR beta chain. This sample was taken from a study of cytomegalovirus exposure and HLA in healthy donors. With 4 bases removed from V and 5 bases from J, the gap between germline ends came to 17 bases. The germline V gene encodes CDR1 SGHDN and CDR2 FVKESK. The length of the CDR3 is 16 residues. Profiled with immunoSEQ multiplex PCR; TCRdb holds only in-frame clones, not every one. Found here are roughly 110,000 clones, 88% of them singletons; the top ten hold around 1.7%. The chain couples TRBV14 to TRBJ2-2; a weak D match, TRBD2 (5 bases). Specimen: PBMCs. The origin of this receptor is a woman between 18 and 29 years old in good health and CMV-seropositive. CDR3 sequence: CASSPLARVLTGELFF. In nucleotides, the CDR3 is TGTGCCAGCAGCCCTCTAGCTAGGGTTTTAACCGGGGAGCTGTTTTTT.